The clone carrying this T cell receptor beta chain was seen a few times. As yet, its antigen is unknown. Just one base apart from a much larger clone, this may be a read error. This entry is derived from a study of molecular identifiers for immune sequencing clone quantification. Study background: For replicates, RNA isolated from 20,000 or 100,000 naive CD8 cells was divided into five portions, of which four were sequenced. Whole-study results and caveats: Clones that had above 20 RNA copies took up over 99% of effector molecules but under 1% in naive cells. Jurkat TCR RNA that was spiked in from one cell was reportedly detectable among 950,000 to 1,000,000 naive cells.

The CDR3 is made up of 11 amino acids. CDR1 is SEHNR, CDR2 FQNEAQ, per germline (reference sequence). Trimming pared 3 bases from V and 10 bases from J, leaving 10 bases between. It was with previously described methods and listed TCR primers that bulk TCR libraries were made. TCRdb fed the PCR reads into MiXCR, producing one record per CDR3 protein. The table lists 40,000 to 45,000 distinct CDR3 sequences, 15% to 20% of them singletons, with more than 0.9% in the top ten. The sequenced material came from naive CD8+ T cells from blood, with Jurkat cell RNA spiked in. Subset defined: FACS-sorted CD8+CD4-CCR7+CD45RA+ naive T cells. The TCR was taken from a human donor in good health. Some libraries in this study had Jurkat cell RNA spiked in. The chain links TRBV7-9 to TRBJ2-7, with D tentatively TRBD1 or TRBD2 (5 bases each). The CDR3 is CASSLGVFQYF. DNA for the CDR3: TGTGCCAGCAGCTTGGGGGTCTTTCAGTACTTC.